The clone carrying this T cell receptor (beta chain) was seen a few times. Its cognate antigen is unknown. These data belong to a study of CD8+ T cells in alopecia areata. General study findings and limits: An increase in clonality over normal scalp was evident in lesional scalp, especially alopecia totalis/universalis. Patients displayed less clarity in TCR sharing than mice, a finding possibly related to HLA.

Extracted from the samples, RNA was reverse transcribed into cDNA to serve as the sequencing template. Some clones are missing from TCRdb's copy, which holds only in-frame ones; the method was immunoSEQ multiplex PCR. The sample has 250,000 or so clones, under 70% seen once. This TCR came from a human donor with alopecia areata. Sequencing was performed on CD4+ T cells sorted from blood, taken at week 0.

CDR3 loop: CSLWDGVEFF. CDR3 in DNA: TGCAGCTTATGGGACGGGGTGGAGTTCTTC. The chain combines TRBV29-1 with TRBJ2-1; D might be TRBD1 or TRBD2, each matching 5 bases. The CDR3 loop spans 10 amino acids. Germline CDR1 is SQVTM and CDR2 is ANQGSEA. Trimming took off 8 bases at V and 14 bases at J, with 16 bases between the two ends.